The 22 T cell receptor beta chains reported below all come from one sample, sequenced in a study of Ad26.COV2.S vaccination and SARS-CoV-2 variants. Sample treatment: over 15 received Ad26.COV2.S at low or high dose, single or two shots; several received placebo; per-sample allocation not given. Day 63 following the first vaccine or placebo injection was when the samples were taken. Using immunoSEQ multiplex PCR, the repertoire was profiled, and TCRdb retains in-frame clones only, with some absent. The sample records about 480,000 clones, 70% to 90% being singletons. Sequencing used peripheral blood, obtained in a trial of Ad26.COV2.S vaccine versus placebo. The receptors were sampled from a person aged 18-60 years who received the Ad26.COV2.S COVID-19 vaccine or a placebo.

V is TRBV5-1 and J is TRBJ2-1; D may be TRBD1 or TRBD2 (6 bases each). CDR1 and CDR2 (germline): SGHRS, YFSETQ. The CDR3 spans 16 residues. Trimming pared 0 bases from V and 6 bases from J, leaving 16 bases between. This CDR3 reads CASSLELRLGGNEQFF. The CDR3 bases are TGCGCCAGCAGCTTGGAGCTTCGACTAGGGGGCAATGAGCAGTTCTTC.

V and J are TRBV6-5 and TRBJ1-6, with D uncertain. The CDR3 runs 15 residues. V was clipped by 5 bases and J by 3 bases, with 11 bases between them. CDR1 and CDR2 from the germline V gene are MNHEY and SVGAGI. The CDR3 sequence is CASSRPTNYNSPLHF. CDR3 DNA: TGTGCCAGCAGTAGACCAACTAACTATAATTCACCCCTCCACTTT.

This sequence joins TRBV24-1 and TRBJ2-1; 11 nucleotides align to TRBD1. This CDR3 is 16 amino acids long. From germline, CDR1 is KGHDR and CDR2 SFDVKD. Germline trimming cut 3 bases from V and 7 bases from J; bases unmatched to any gene: 7. The CDR3 DNA is TGTGCCACCAGTGATGCCGGGACAGGGGGGGGGAATGAGCAGTTCTTC. It encodes CATSDAGTGGGNEQFF.

This chain links TRBV7-2 with TRBJ1-1; 10 bases align to TRBD1. V was clipped by 5 bases and J by 4 bases; unmatched bases: 7. The CDR3 totals 15 residues. The V gene's germline CDR1 is SGHTA and CDR2 FQGNSA. CDR3 in DNA: TGTGCCAGCAGCCGGCGACAGGGGGCGGTCACTGAAGCTTTCTTT. Encoded protein: CASSRRQGAVTEAFF.

This chain connects TRBV18 to TRBJ1-2; possibly TRBD1 for D (6 bases). The CDR3 sequence is 16 residues long. CDR1 is KGHSH, CDR2 LQKENI, per germline. Trimming took 2 bases from V and 8 from J, leaving 21 bases between them. Here the CDR3 DNA reads TGTGCCAGCTCACCAAATCAGCGGGGGGCATCTAGCGGCTACACCTTC. Residues: CASSPNQRGASSGYTF.

This chain connects TRBV28 to TRBJ1-1; possibly TRBD1 for D (5 bases). The germline gives CDR1 MDHEN, CDR2 SYDVKM. The CDR3 loop spans 18 amino acids. Deletions cut 5 bases from V and 0 bases from J, with 22 bases between. The DNA for the CDR3 is TGTGCCAGCAGTCCTCCCCGTCCGGGGGGACCCATGAACACTGAAGCTTTCTTT. This codes for CASSPPRPGGPMNTEAFF.

This clone has only a few counts. V is TRBV19 and J is TRBJ2-2, with D perhaps matching TRBD2 (6 bases). CDR1 LNHDA and CDR2 SQIVND come from the germline V gene (reference sequence). CDR3 size: 13 residues. The ends were cut back, 6 bases at V and 7 bases at J, with 12 bases in the middle. The CDR3 coding sequence is TGTGCCAGTAGGGAGGGAGGAGTCGGGGAGCTGTTTTTT. Its translation: CASREGGVGELFF. Filled out from reference TRBV19 and TRBJ2-2, the complete variable domain reads DGGITQSPKYLFRKEGQNVTLSCEQNLNHDAMYWYRQDPGQGLRLIYYSQIVNDFQKGDIAEGYSVSREKKESFPLTVTSAQKNPTAFYLCASREGGVGELFFGEGSRLTVL.

The chain employs TRBV2 and TRBJ1-6; D unclear. Trimming took 6 bases from V and 6 from J, leaving 18 bases between them. The CDR3 loop spans 16 amino acids. CDR1 and CDR2 from the germline V gene are SNHLY and FYNNEI. This CDR3 is CASRGVGRRLNSPLHF. In nucleotides, the CDR3 is TGTGCCAGCAGGGGAGTGGGGAGGAGGCTTAATTCACCCCTCCACTTT.

V gene TRBV24-1 combines with J gene TRBJ2-2, with D unresolved. The CDR3 spans 16 residues. Trimming removed 0 bases from V and 0 bases from J, with 7 bases in between. Germline V gene data show CDR1 as KGHDR and CDR2 as SFDVKD. The chain's CDR3 is CATSDLGLSNTGELFF. As DNA, the CDR3 is TGTGCCACCAGTGATTTGGGGCTCTCGAACACCGGGGAGCTGTTTTTT.

V and J are TRBV7-9 and TRBJ2-1; the D call may be TRBD1 or TRBD2 (6 bases each). This CDR3 is built from 16 residues. CDR1 SEHNR and CDR2 FQNEAQ come from the germline V gene (reference sequence). V was cut by 1 base and J by 3 bases, with 13 bases left in between. In DNA form, the CDR3 reads TGTGCCAGCAGCTTAGGTAGAGGGGGGAGCTACAATGAGCAGTTCTTC. It encodes CASSLGRGGSYNEQFF.

The rearrangement uses TRBV5-1 and TRBJ2-1; weak D call: TRBD1 (6 bases). Germline values: CDR1 SGHRS, CDR2 YFSETQ. V dropped 0 bases and J dropped 4 bases, with 11 bases sitting between them. The length of the CDR3 is 15 residues. The CDR3 here is CASSLVGAGYNEQFF. In DNA, the CDR3 is TGCGCCAGCAGCTTGGTGGGGGCTGGGTACAATGAGCAGTTCTTC. Together with reference TRBV5-1 and TRBJ2-1, the CDR3 gives the full variable domain: KAGVTQTPRYLIKTRGQQVTLSCSPISGHRSVSWYQQTPGQGLQFLFEYFSETQRNKGNFPGRFSGRQFSNSRSEMNVSTLELGDSALYLCASSLVGAGYNEQFFGPGTRLTVL.

The CDR3: CAIKGDGGTQETQYF. Here the CDR3 DNA reads TGTGCCATCAAAGGAGACGGGGGGACCCAAGAGACCCAGTACTTC. The rearrangement links TRBV10-3 to TRBJ2-5, with TRBD2 identical over 7 bases. CDR3 length: 15 amino acids. The V gene's germline CDR1 is ENHRY and CDR2 SYGVKD. Losses at the gene ends were 7 bases for V and 1 base for J; bases not matched to a gene: 9.

J is TRBJ2-7 and V is TRBV28, with 8 nucleotides matching TRBD1. The V and J ends lost 5 bases and 12 bases, in that order; junction bases with no gene match: 12. The CDR3 is 13 amino acids. Germline CDR1 is MDHEN and CDR2 is SYDVKM. CDR3 in amino acids: CASSLTGATGRYF. CDR3 DNA sequence: TGTGCCAGCAGTCTGACAGGGGCCACAGGTCGGTACTTC.

J is TRBJ1-5 and V is TRBV19; D may be TRBD1 (5 bases). V dropped 3 bases and J dropped 3 bases, with 9 bases sitting between them. Germline V gives CDR1 LNHDA, CDR2 SQIVND (reference sequence). This CDR3 spans 14 amino acids. The DNA of the CDR3 is TGTGCCAGTAGTATGATCAGGGACAATCAGCCCCAGCATTTT. The encoded protein is CASSMIRDNQPQHF.

In its sample, this clone was seen a few times. The chain uses TRBV4-2 and TRBJ2-3; TRBD2 agrees at 8 bases. V was clipped by 5 bases and J by 1 base; unmatched bases: 11. The germline V gene encodes CDR1 LGHNA and CDR2 YNFKEQ. The CDR3 runs 17 residues. Written as DNA, the CDR3 is TGTGCCAGCAGCTTCCAAATAGCGGGGCTACGCACAGATACGCAGTATTTT. Its protein is CASSFQIAGLRTDTQYF.

The V call is TRBV9, the J call TRBJ1-6; D is uncertain. Germline V gives CDR1 SGDLS, CDR2 YYNGEE. V shed 0 bases and J shed 8 bases, with 3 bases lying between them. The CDR3 has 12 amino acids. The CDR3 coding sequence is TGTGCCAGCAGCGTAGTTGATTCACCCCTCCACTTT. Protein: CASSVVDSPLHF.

This clone was recorded a few times. The V gene is TRBV11-3, the J gene TRBJ2-7; 9 bases align to TRBD2. Trimming cost V 6 bases and J 7 bases; bases outside gene matches: 19. The CDR3 is made up of 17 amino acids. Germline V gene sequence: CDR1 SGHNT, CDR2 YENEEA. This CDR3 is CASSSMGLAGVRREQYF. CDR3 DNA sequence: TGTGCCAGCAGTTCAATGGGGTTAGCGGGAGTACGGAGGGAGCAGTACTTC.

This chain joins TRBV6-2 or TRBV6-3 and TRBJ2-1; 9 bases are a match to TRBD1. Looked up from germline, CDR1 is MNHEY and CDR2 is SVGEGT. The length of the CDR3 is 15 residues. Trimming cost V 5 bases and J 10 bases; bases outside gene matches: 12. DNA of the CDR3: TGTGCCAGCAGTCCCGGGACAGGGCCTCTGAGGGAGCAGTTCTTC. Translated, it gives CASSPGTGPLREQFF.

This clone was seen a single time. The genes are TRBV14 and TRBJ1-3; D unclear. Trimming stripped 0 bases from V and 0 bases from J, with 9 bases between. CDR3 length equals 16 residues. CDR1 and CDR2 from the germline V gene are SGHDN and FVKESK. The CDR3 region has the DNA TGTGCCAGCAGCCAAGAGAGCCGGATCTCTGGAAACACCATATATTTT. Encoded protein: CASSQESRISGNTIYF.

The gene calls are TRBV2 and TRBJ1-2, with no clear D. The germline V gene has CDR1 SNHLY and CDR2 FYNNEI. Between the trimmed V and J ends, which lost 0 bases and 0 bases, there was a span of 5 bases. The CDR3 runs 14 residues. CDR3 DNA sequence: TGTGCCAGCAGTGAAGCAGATTCTAACTATGGCTACACCTTC. Protein sequence: CASSEADSNYGYTF.

This clone was seen just once. This chain connects TRBV6-2 or TRBV6-3 to TRBJ1-3; D not certain. Trimming cost V 0 bases and J 0 bases, with 6 bases left between them. Germline-derived CDR1 and CDR2 are MNHEY and SVGEGT. The CDR3 is 15 amino acids. CDR3: CASSYSTGSGNTIYF. CDR3 coding DNA: TGTGCCAGCAGTTACTCGACTGGCTCTGGAAACACCATATATTTT.

The rearrangement links TRBV30 to TRBJ2-1; 7 bases map to TRBD2. CDR3 length: 15 amino acids. The germline V gene encodes CDR1 GTSNPN and CDR2 SVGIG (reference sequence). After removal of 0 bases from V and 4 bases from J, the junction contained 6 bases not matched to a gene. The CDR3 sequence is CAWSVRAGVYNEQFF. The CDR3 bases are TGTGCCTGGAGTGTACGGGCGGGAGTTTACAATGAGCAGTTCTTC.